Listed below are T cell receptor beta chains from one sample, sequenced in a study of CD4+ T cells in melanoma. Using immunoSEQ multiplex PCR, the repertoire was profiled, and TCRdb retains in-frame clones only, with some absent. The sample includes about 120,000 clones, 92% of them seen just once. What was sequenced was peripheral blood. The receptors come from a human donor with melanoma. The CDR3 runs from the conserved cysteine through the conserved F or W. D genes are given only for firm matches. The listing skips clone size in some rows; elsewhere it reads once, few, many or a size class.

v_gene	j_gene	d_gene	abundance	CDR3aa	CDR3nt
TRBV27	TRBJ2-5	TRBD2	.	CASSTGTSGKKETQYF	TGTGCCAGCAGTACGGGGACTAGCGGAAAAAAAGAGACCCAGTACTTC
TRBV10-3	TRBJ1-2	.	.	CAISNGRYTF	TGTGCCATCAGTAATGGAAGGTACACCTTC
TRBV5-1	TRBJ2-3	.	.	CASSLAQGGPDTQYF	TGCGCCAGCAGCTTGGCCCAGGGTGGCCCAGATACGCAGTATTTT
TRBV6-5	TRBJ2-1	.	few	CASRGNNDEQFF	TGTGCCAGCCGCGGGAACAACGATGAGCAGTTCTTC
TRBV7-2	TRBJ2-2	TRBD2	.	CASSLVGGRTSVTGELFF	TGTGCCAGCAGCTTAGTAGGAGGACGGACTAGCGTCACCGGGGAGCTGTTTTTT
TRBV5-3	TRBJ1-5	.	.	CARSCRTGPSSSQPQHF	TGTGCCAGAAGCTGTAGAACCGGGCCCTCAAGCAGTCAGCCCCAGCATTTT
TRBV6-4	TRBJ1-1	.	.	CASGDRPLNTEAFF	TGTGCCAGCGGGGACCGGCCTTTGAACACTGAAGCTTTCTTT
TRBV19	TRBJ2-1	TRBD2	.	CASSTKAGGSSYNEQFF	TGTGCCAGTAGTACGAAGGCGGGGGGGAGCTCCTACAATGAGCAGTTCTTC
TRBV5-1	TRBJ2-5	.	.	CASSQNQGSETQYF	TGCGCCAGCAGCCAGAACCAGGGGAGTGAGACCCAGTACTTC
TRBV7-2	TRBJ2-1	.	.	CASSLGRAEQFF	TGTGCCAGCAGCTTAGGACGGGCCGAGCAGTTCTTC
TRBV11-3	TRBJ2-5	.	.	CASSLRDYQETQYF	TGTGCCAGCAGCTTACGGGACTACCAAGAGACCCAGTACTTC
TRBV7-2	TRBJ1-5	.	.	CASSPTNSNQPQHF	TGTGCCAGCAGCCCCACGAATAGCAATCAGCCCCAGCATTTT
TRBV5-1	TRBJ2-2	.	.	CASSGGWTGELFF	TGCGCCAGCAGCGGAGGCTGGACCGGGGAGCTGTTTTTT
TRBV5-1	TRBJ1-1	TRBD1	.	CASSSPPTGGPEAFF	TGCGCCAGCAGCTCACCCCCTACAGGGGGACCGGAAGCTTTCTTT
TRBV9	TRBJ1-2	.	.	CASSVGPGSHYGYTF	TGTGCCAGCAGCGTAGGCCCGGGATCCCACTATGGCTACACCTTC
TRBV5-6	TRBJ1-5	.	.	CASSLARGSVNQPQHF	TGTGCCAGCAGCTTGGCCAGAGGGTCTGTGAATCAGCCCCAGCATTTT
TRBV5-1	TRBJ1-1	.	.	CASSFDPSREAFF	TGCGCCAGCAGCTTCGACCCCTCCAGGGAAGCTTTCTTT
TRBV5-1	TRBJ2-2	.	.	CASSPGVVSGELFF	TGCGCCAGCAGTCCGGGGGTGGTTTCCGGGGAGCTGTTTTTT
TRBV13	TRBJ1-1	.	.	CASSLSRTEAFF	TGTGCCAGCAGCTTAAGCAGGACAGAGGCTTTCTTT
TRBV28	TRBJ2-1	TRBD2	.	CASSVSGGLYNEQFF	TGTGCCAGCAGTGTGAGCGGGGGGTTATACAATGAGCAGTTCTTC
TRBV12-5	TRBJ2-3	.	.	CASGTLDTQYF	TGTGCTAGTGGGACTCTAGATACGCAGTATTTT
TRBV7-9	TRBJ2-5	TRBD1	.	CASSSQGQGTQYF	TGTGCCAGCAGCTCCCAGGGACAGGGGACCCAGTACTTC
TRBV21-1	TRBJ2-5	.	once	CASSAPGQGARETQYF	TGTGCCAGCAGCGCTCCGGGACAGGGGGCGAGGGAGACCCAGTACTTC
TRBV11-3	TRBJ2-7	.	.	CASSFVTGQEQYF	TGTGCCAGCAGCTTCGTTACAGGGCAGGAGCAGTACTTC
TRBV7-9	TRBJ1-2	.	once	CASSFEEEYYGYTF	TGTGCCAGCAGCTTTGAAGAGGAATACTATGGCTACACCTTC
TRBV28	TRBJ1-2	TRBD1	.	CATKTGTGGYTF	TGTGCCACCAAGACAGGGACGGGTGGCTACACCTTC
TRBV5-4	TRBJ2-5	TRBD2	.	CASSLLWREGQETQYF	TGTGCCAGCAGCTTGTTGTGGCGGGAGGGCCAAGAGACCCAGTACTTC
TRBV7-7	TRBJ2-5	.	.	CASSQGEGTQYF	TGTGCCAGCAGTCAAGGCGAGGGGACCCAGTACTTC
TRBV7-9	TRBJ2-2	TRBD2	.	CASSLAAASGRDTGELFF	TGTGCCAGCAGCTTAGCAGCAGCAAGCGGGAGGGACACCGGGGAGCTGTTTTTT
TRBV6-5	TRBJ2-1	TRBD2	.	CASSYAGGGYNEQFF	TGTGCCAGCAGTTACGCGGGGGGTGGCTACAATGAGCAGTTCTTC
TRBV30	TRBJ1-2	.	.	CAWSGDSDYGYTF	TGTGCCTGGAGTGGAGACAGCGACTATGGCTACACCTTC
TRBV5-1	TRBJ2-5	TRBD1	.	CASSLGTGGGRRETQYF	TGCGCCAGCAGCCTTGGGACAGGGGGCGGGAGACGCGAGACCCAGTACTTC
TRBV28	TRBJ2-5	TRBD1	.	CASSSRDREVGETQYF	TGTGCCAGCAGTTCCCGGGACAGGGAGGTTGGGGAGACCCAGTACTTC
TRBV27	TRBJ2-2	.	.	CASSLSAGPNTGELFF	TGTGCCAGCAGTTTATCGGCAGGGCCGAACACCGGGGAGCTGTTTTTT
TRBV7-2	TRBJ2-3	.	.	CASRSVTDTQYF	TGTGCCAGCAGGTCTGTCACAGATACGCAGTATTTT
TRBV5-5	TRBJ2-2	.	.	CASTLDGTKWELFF	TGTGCCAGCACCCTAGACGGGACAAAATGGGAGCTGTTTTTT
TRBV5-6	TRBJ2-1	.	.	CASSFAGDGEQFF	TGTGCCAGCAGCTTTGCAGGGGACGGTGAGCAGTTCTTC
TRBV30	TRBJ1-4	.	.	CAWSVNEKLFF	TGTGCCTGGAGTGTAAATGAAAAACTGTTTTTT
TRBV4-2	TRBJ2-1	.	.	CASSQVGSSYNEQFF	TGTGCCAGCAGCCAAGTGGGGAGCTCCTACAATGAGCAGTTCTTC
TRBV4-1	TRBJ2-7	TRBD2	.	CASSPLAGSTYEQYF	TGCGCCAGCAGCCCGCTAGCGGGGTCTACCTACGAGCAGTACTTC
TRBV7-3	TRBJ2-5	.	.	CASSLRGGDWETQYF	TGTGCCAGCAGCTTAAGGGGCGGGGATTGGGAGACCCAGTACTTC
TRBV19	TRBJ1-2	TRBD1	.	CASSIPGQGDYGYTF	TGTGCCAGTAGTATTCCCGGACAGGGCGACTATGGCTACACCTTC
TRBV19	TRBJ2-1	TRBD1	.	CACTGQEINNEQFF	TGTGCCTGCACCGGACAGGAAATTAACAATGAGCAGTTCTTC
TRBV7-9	TRBJ1-1	.	.	CASSRGRPNTEAFF	TGTGCCAGCAGCCGGGGGAGGCCGAACACTGAAGCTTTCTTT
TRBV5-8	TRBJ2-3	TRBD2	once	CASSLGTSRTDTQYF	TGTGCCAGCAGCTTGGGGACTAGCCGCACAGATACGCAGTATTTT
TRBV9	TRBJ2-1	.	.	CASSIGGNEQFF	TGTGCCAGCAGCATCGGGGGCAATGAGCAGTTCTTC
TRBV7-8	TRBJ2-3	.	.	CASSFGSGGTDTQYF	TGTGCCAGCAGCTTCGGTAGCGGAGGCACAGATACGCAGTATTTT
TRBV9	TRBJ2-7	.	.	CASSSSLRGEQYF	TGTGCCAGCAGCTCCTCCCTCCGGGGCGAGCAGTACTTC
TRBV27	TRBJ1-2	.	.	CASSLRAGWYGYTF	TGTGCCAGCAGTTTAAGGGCCGGGTGGTATGGCTACACCTTC
TRBV29-1	TRBJ2-5	.	.	CSVWGTQETQYF	TGCAGCGTTTGGGGGACCCAAGAGACCCAGTACTTC
TRBV4-1	TRBJ1-2	.	.	CASSQSSYGYTF	TGCGCCAGCAGCCAAAGTTCCTATGGCTACACCTTC
TRBV4-1	TRBJ2-1	TRBD2	.	CASSQDLNIAGVSYNEQFF	TGCGCCAGCAGCCAAGATTTGAATATCGCGGGGGTTTCCTACAATGAGCAGTTCTTC
TRBV28	TRBJ1-1	TRBD1	.	CASSNRGYTEAFF	TGTGCCAGCAGTAACAGGGGTTACACTGAAGCTTTCTTT
TRBV6-4	TRBJ1-5	.	.	CASSGHYSRYGNQPQHF	TGTGCCAGCAGTGGTCATTACTCACGATATGGCAATCAGCCCCAGCATTTT
TRBV28	TRBJ2-7	TRBD2	once	CASQSPGLSHKKYF	TGTGCCAGCCAGTCCCCGGGACTAAGTCATAAGAAGTACTTC
TRBV5-4	TRBJ1-5	.	once	CASSLDGNSNQPQHF	TGTGCCAGCAGCTTGGACGGAAATAGCAATCAGCCCCAGCATTTT
TRBV19	TRBJ2-1	.	.	CASKGLSSSYNEQFF	TGTGCCAGTAAGGGACTGTCGAGCTCCTACAATGAGCAGTTCTTC
TRBV18	TRBJ2-3	TRBD2	.	CASSPSGEDTQYF	TGTGCCAGCTCCCCTAGCGGGGAAGATACGCAGTATTTT
TRBV7-2	TRBJ2-1	TRBD1	.	CASSPFPRGRYNEQFF	TGTGCCAGCAGCCCCTTCCCGAGGGGGCGCTACAATGAGCAGTTCTTC